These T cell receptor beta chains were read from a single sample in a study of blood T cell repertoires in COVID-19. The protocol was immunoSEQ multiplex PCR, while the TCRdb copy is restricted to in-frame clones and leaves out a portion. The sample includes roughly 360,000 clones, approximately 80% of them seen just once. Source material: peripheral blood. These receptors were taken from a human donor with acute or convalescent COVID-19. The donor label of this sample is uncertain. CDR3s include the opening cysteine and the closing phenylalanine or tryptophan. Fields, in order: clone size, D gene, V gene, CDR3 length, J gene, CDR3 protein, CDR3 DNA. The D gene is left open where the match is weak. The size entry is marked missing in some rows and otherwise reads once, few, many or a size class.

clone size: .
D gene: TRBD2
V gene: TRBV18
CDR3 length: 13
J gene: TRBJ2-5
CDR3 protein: CASSSGKGETQYF
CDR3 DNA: TGTGCCAGCTCGAGCGGGAAAGGGGAGACCCAGTACTTC

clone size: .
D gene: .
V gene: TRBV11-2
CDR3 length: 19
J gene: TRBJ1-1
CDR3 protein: CASSLDHQYLQGEATEAFF
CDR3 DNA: TGTGCCAGCAGCTTAGATCATCAATACCTACAGGGTGAGGCCACTGAAGCTTTCTTT

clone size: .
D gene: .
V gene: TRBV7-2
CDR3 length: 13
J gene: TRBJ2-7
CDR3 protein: CASRRSSYYEQYF
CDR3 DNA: TGTGCCAGCAGGAGGAGTAGTTACTACGAGCAGTACTTC

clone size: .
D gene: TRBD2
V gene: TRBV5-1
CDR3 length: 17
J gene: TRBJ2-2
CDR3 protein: CASSFTMGLGSTGELFF
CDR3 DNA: TGCGCCAGCAGCTTTACTATGGGACTAGGGTCCACCGGGGAGCTGTTTTTT

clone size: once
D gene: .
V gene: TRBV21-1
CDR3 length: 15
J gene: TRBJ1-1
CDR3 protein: CASSNCRTLNTEAFF
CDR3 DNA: TGTGCCAGCAGCAATTGTCGGACACTGAACACTGAAGCTTTCTTT

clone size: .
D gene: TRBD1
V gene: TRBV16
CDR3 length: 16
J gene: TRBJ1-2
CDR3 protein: CASTPRGVRANYGYTF
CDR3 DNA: TGTGCCAGCACCCCCAGGGGGGTCAGGGCTAACTATGGCTACACCTTC

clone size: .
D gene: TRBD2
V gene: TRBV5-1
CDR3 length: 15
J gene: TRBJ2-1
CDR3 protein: CASSPSSGGNNEQFF
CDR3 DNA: TGCGCCAGCAGCCCGTCTAGCGGGGGAAACAATGAGCAGTTCTTC

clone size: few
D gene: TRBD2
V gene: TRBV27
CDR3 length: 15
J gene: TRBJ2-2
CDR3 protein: CASSDVGAGVYELFF
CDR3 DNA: TGTGCCAGCAGTGACGTCGGAGCGGGAGTATACGAGCTGTTTTTT

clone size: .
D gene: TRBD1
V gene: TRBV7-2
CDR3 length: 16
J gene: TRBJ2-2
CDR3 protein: CASSFGQGVNTGELFF
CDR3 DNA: TGTGCCAGCAGTTTCGGACAGGGTGTTAACACCGGGGAGCTGTTTTTT

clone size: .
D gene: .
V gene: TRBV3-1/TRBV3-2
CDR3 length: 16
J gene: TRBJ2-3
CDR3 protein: CASSQDGRESLDTQYF
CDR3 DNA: TGTGCCAGCAGCCAAGATGGCCGGGAGTCGTTAGATACGCAGTATTTT

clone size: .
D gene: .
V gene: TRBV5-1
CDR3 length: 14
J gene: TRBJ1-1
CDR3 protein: CASNRGTLNTEAFF
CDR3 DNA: TGCGCCAGCAATAGGGGGACCCTGAACACTGAAGCTTTCTTT

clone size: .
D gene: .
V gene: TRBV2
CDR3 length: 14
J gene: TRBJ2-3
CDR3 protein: CASSGAKGADTQYF
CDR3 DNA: TGTGCCAGCAGTGGGGCCAAGGGAGCAGATACGCAGTATTTT

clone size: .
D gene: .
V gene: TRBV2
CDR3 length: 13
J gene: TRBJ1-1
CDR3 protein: CASSEEGHTEAFF
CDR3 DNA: TGTGCCAGCAGTGAGGAGGGGCACACTGAAGCTTTCTTT

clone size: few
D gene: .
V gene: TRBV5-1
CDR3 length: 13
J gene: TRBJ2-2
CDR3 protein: CASSLVSTGELFF
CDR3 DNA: TGCGCCAGCAGCTTGGTTAGCACCGGGGAGCTGTTTTTT

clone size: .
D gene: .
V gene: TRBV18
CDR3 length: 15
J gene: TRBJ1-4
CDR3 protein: CASSPVDIKTQKLFF
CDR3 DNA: TGTGCCAGCTCACCTGTCGACATCAAAACCCAAAAACTGTTTTTT

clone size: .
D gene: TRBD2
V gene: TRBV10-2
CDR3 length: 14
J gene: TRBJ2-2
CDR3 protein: CASSLAGGLGELFF
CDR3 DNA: TGCGCCAGCAGTCTAGCGGGGGGGCTCGGGGAGCTGTTTTTT

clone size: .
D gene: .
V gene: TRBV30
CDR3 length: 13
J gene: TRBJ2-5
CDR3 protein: CAWSLGQQETQYF
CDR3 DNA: TGTGCCTGGAGTCTCGGACAGCAAGAGACCCAGTACTTC

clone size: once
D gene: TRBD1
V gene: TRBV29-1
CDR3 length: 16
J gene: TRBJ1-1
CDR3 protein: CSVVASHRGPNTEAFF
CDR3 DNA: TGCAGCGTTGTGGCTTCTCACAGGGGTCCAAACACTGAAGCTTTCTTT

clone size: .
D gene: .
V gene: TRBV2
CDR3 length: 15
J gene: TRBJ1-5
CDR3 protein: CASSPNTGINQPQHF
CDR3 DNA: TGTGCCAGCAGCCCCAATACAGGGATCAATCAGCCCCAGCATTTT

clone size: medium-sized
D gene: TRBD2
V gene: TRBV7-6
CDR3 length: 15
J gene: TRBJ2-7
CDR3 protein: CASSLSGGGIYEQYF
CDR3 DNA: TGTGCCAGCAGCTTAAGCGGGGGGGGAATTTACGAGCAGTACTTC

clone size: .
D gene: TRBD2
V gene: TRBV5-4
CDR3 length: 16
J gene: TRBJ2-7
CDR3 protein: CASSLGGLAGVLEQYF
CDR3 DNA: TGTGCCAGCAGCTTGGGAGGACTAGCGGGAGTCTTGGAGCAGTACTTC

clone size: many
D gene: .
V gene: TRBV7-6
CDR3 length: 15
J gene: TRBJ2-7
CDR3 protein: CASSLEDFNSYEQYF
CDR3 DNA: TGTGCCAGCAGCTTAGAGGACTTTAATTCCTACGAGCAGTACTTC

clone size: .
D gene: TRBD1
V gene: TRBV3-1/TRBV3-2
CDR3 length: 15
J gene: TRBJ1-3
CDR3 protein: CASSQDPGGSNTIYF
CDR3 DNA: TGTGCCAGCAGCCAAGATCCAGGGGGCTCAAACACCATATATTTT

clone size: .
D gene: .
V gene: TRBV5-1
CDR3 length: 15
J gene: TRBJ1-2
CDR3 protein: CASSLGGNRQGGYTF
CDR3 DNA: TGCGCCAGCAGCTTGGGCGGGAACAGGCAGGGTGGCTACACCTTC

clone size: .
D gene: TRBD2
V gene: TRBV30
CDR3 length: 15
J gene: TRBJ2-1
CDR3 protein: CAWRPGNSAGGEQFF
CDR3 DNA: TGTGCCTGGAGGCCCGGAAATTCTGCGGGGGGTGAGCAGTTCTTC

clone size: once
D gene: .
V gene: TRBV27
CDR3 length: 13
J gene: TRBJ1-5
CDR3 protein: CASSQGYEQPQHF
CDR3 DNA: TGTGCCAGCAGTCAGGGATATGAGCAGCCCCAGCATTTT

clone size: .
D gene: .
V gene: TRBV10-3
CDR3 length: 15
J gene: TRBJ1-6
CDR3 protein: CAIKEDRRNNSPLHF
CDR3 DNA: TGTGCCATCAAAGAGGACAGAAGAAATAATTCACCCCTCCACTTT

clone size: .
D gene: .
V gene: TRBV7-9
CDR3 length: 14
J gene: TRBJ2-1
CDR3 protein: CASSLGGDYNEQFF
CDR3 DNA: TGTGCCAGCAGCTTAGGTGGAGACTACAATGAGCAGTTCTTC

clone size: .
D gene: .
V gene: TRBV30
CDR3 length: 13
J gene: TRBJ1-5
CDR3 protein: CAWSQSFDQPQHF
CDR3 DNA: TGTGCCTGGAGCCAGTCTTTCGATCAGCCCCAGCATTTT

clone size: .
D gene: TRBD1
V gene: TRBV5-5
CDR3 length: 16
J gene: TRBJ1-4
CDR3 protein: CASSQYRRQGLEKLFF
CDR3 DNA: TGTGCCAGCAGCCAGTACCGACGACAGGGGTTGGAAAAACTGTTTTTT

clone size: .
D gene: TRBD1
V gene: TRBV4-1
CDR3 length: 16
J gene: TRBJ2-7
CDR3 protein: CASSRAWGQGAYEQYF
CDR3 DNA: TGCGCCAGCAGTAGGGCTTGGGGACAGGGGGCTTACGAGCAGTACTTC

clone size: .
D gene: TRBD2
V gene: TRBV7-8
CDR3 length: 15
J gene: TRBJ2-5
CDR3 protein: CASSAAGGREETQYF
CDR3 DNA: TGTGCCAGCAGCGCAGCGGGGGGGCGGGAAGAGACCCAGTACTTC

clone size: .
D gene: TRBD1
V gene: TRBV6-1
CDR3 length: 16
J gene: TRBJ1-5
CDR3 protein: CASSDPTGTGNQPQHF
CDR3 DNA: TGTGCCAGCAGTGATCCGACAGGGACGGGCAATCAGCCCCAGCATTTT

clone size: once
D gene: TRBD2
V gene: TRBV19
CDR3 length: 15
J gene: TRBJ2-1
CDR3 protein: CASSQEGGPVNEQFF
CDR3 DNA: TGTGCCAGTAGTCAGGAGGGAGGGCCGGTCAATGAGCAGTTCTTC

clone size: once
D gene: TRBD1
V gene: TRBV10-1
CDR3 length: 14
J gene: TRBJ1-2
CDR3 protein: CASSVAGQNYGYTF
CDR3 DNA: TGCGCCAGCAGTGTTGCGGGACAGAACTATGGCTACACCTTC

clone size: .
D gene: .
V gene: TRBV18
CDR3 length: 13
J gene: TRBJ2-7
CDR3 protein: CASSHTEKYEQYF
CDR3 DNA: TGTGCCAGCTCACACACGGAGAAGTACGAGCAGTACTTC

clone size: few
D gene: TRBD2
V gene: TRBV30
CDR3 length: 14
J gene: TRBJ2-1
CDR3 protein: CASPGGRGAYEQFF
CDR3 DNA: TGTGCCTCCCCAGGCGGGAGGGGAGCCTATGAGCAGTTCTTC

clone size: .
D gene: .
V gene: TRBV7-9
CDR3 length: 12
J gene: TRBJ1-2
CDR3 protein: CASSPGSYGYTF
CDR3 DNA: TGTGCCAGCAGCCCGGGATCCTATGGCTACACCTTC

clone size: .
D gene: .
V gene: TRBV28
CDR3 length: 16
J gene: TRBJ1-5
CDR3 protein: CASRTQGLLSNQPQHF
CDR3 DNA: TGTGCCAGCAGAACCCAGGGACTCCTTAGCAATCAGCCCCAGCATTTT

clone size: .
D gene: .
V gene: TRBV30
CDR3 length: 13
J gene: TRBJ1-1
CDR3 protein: CAWSKTGMTEAFF
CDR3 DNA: TGTGCCTGGAGCAAAACAGGGATGACTGAAGCTTTCTTT

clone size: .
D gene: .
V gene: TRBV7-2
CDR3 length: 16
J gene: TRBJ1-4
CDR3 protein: CASSFVGLGPREKLFF
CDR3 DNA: TGTGCCAGCAGCTTTGTGGGGCTAGGGCCGCGAGAAAAACTGTTTTTT

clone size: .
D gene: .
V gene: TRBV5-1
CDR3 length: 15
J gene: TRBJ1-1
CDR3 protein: CASSLEGLKNTEAFF
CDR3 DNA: TGCGCCAGCAGCTTGGAGGGACTTAAGAACACTGAAGCTTTCTTT

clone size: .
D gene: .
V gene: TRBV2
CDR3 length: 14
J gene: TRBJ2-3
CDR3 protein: CASLGGSSTDTQYF
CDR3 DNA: TGTGCCAGCCTTGGGGGCTCTAGCACAGATACGCAGTATTTT

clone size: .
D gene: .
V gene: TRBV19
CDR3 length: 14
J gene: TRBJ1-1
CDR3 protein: CASSTLQGNTEAFF
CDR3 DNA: TGTGCCAGTAGTACTCTACAGGGTAACACTGAAGCTTTCTTT

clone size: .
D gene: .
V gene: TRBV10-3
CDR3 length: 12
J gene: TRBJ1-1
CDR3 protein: CAIRGGRAEAFF
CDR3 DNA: TGTGCCATCAGGGGGGGGCGGGCTGAAGCTTTCTTT

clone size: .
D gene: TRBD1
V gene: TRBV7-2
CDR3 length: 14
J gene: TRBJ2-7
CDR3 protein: CASSFDRGRYEQYF
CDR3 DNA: TGTGCCAGCAGCTTCGACAGGGGAAGATACGAGCAGTACTTC

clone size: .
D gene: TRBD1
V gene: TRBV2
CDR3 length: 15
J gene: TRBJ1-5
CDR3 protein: CASNRDRQKNQPQHF
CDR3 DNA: TGTGCCAGCAATCGGGACAGGCAAAAAAATCAGCCCCAGCATTTT

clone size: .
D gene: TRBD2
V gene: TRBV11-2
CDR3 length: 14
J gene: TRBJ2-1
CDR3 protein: CASSTGLAGVEQFF
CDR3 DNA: TGTGCCAGCAGCACGGGACTAGCGGGAGTAGAGCAGTTCTTC